The 18 T cell receptor beta chains presented below share a single source sample, sequenced in a study of shared clonotypes between healthy human individuals. Clones were read by immunoSEQ multiplex PCR, and TCRdb kept only the in-frame ones, dropping some. The sample carries some 1,100,000 clones, around 78% recorded once. The sample consisted of memory CD4+ T cells from PBMCs. Subset meaning: CD45RA-negative fraction. The receptor set was obtained from a man between 18 and 29 years old in good health. Some clones in this sample may be carry-over from other donors' samples.

This clone was seen a handful of times. The chain has TRBV28 and TRBJ1-2; 8 bases agree with TRBD1. Germline CDR1 and CDR2: MDHEN and SYDVKM. Unmatched junction bases numbered 4, after V lost 2 bases and J lost 2 bases. The length of the CDR3 is 15 residues. The CDR3 protein is CASSLQGAYNYGYTF. CDR3 DNA: TGTGCCAGCAGTTTACAGGGGGCCTACAACTATGGCTACACCTTC.

J is TRBJ2-4 and V is TRBV28, with 7 nucleotides matching TRBD1. The CDR3 is 15 amino acids. From germline, CDR1 is MDHEN and CDR2 SYDVKM. Trimming took 5 bases from V and 6 from J; bases not matched to a gene: 10. The CDR3 protein is CASSPLGGAGNIQYF. The CDR3 nucleotides are TGTGCCAGCAGTCCCCTAGGGGGCGCTGGAAACATTCAGTACTTC.

This chain uses TRBV19 with TRBJ2-2, with D tentatively TRBD1 (5 bases). V lost 2 bases to trimming and J lost 7 bases, with 11 bases between them. The CDR3 is 14 amino acids. Looked up from germline, CDR1 is LNHDA and CDR2 is SQIVND (reference sequence). The DNA for the CDR3 is TGTGCCAGTAGTATACAGGGAACTGGCGGGGAGCTGTTTTTT. Translated, it gives CASSIQGTGGELFF.

CDR3 sequence reads: CASAQGIAKNIQYF. Written as DNA, the CDR3 is TGTGCCAGCGCGCAGGGCATAGCCAAAAACATTCAGTACTTC. The chain links TRBV14 to TRBJ2-4; D is possibly TRBD1 (5 bases). This CDR3 is built from 14 residues. V was shortened by 8 bases and J by 0 bases, with 11 bases between the two germline ends. CDR1 SGHDN and CDR2 FVKESK come from the germline V gene.

The genes are TRBV7-2 and TRBJ2-7, with D unresolved. Trimming took off 2 bases at V and 2 bases at J, with 13 bases between the two ends. The CDR3 spans 15 residues. The germline CDR1 and CDR2 sequences are SGHTA and FQGNSA. This CDR3 reads CASSLMPGLTYEQYF. As DNA, the CDR3 is TGTGCCAGCAGCTTAATGCCGGGTCTCACCTACGAGCAGTACTTC. Full variable domain (rest looked up from reference TRBV7-2 and TRBJ2-7): GAGVSQSPSNKVTEKGKDVELRCDPISGHTALYWYRQSLGQGLEFLIYFQGNSAPDKSGLPSDRFSAERTGGSVSTLTIQRTQQEDSAVYLCASSLMPGLTYEQYFGPGTRLTVT.

The chain couples TRBV2 to TRBJ1-2, with no clear D. V gave up 8 bases and J gave up 1 base, with 8 bases separating them. CDR1 and CDR2 from the germline V gene are SNHLY and FYNNEI. The length of the CDR3 is 12 residues. The CDR3 loop is CASRIVNYGYTF. The CDR3 DNA is TGTGCCAGCCGCATCGTTAACTATGGCTACACCTTC.

The J gene is TRBJ2-7, the V gene TRBV28, with D possibly matching TRBD1 (6 bases). Germline CDR1 reads MDHEN; CDR2 reads SYDVKM. The CDR3 is made up of 14 amino acids. Trimming pared 5 bases from V and 4 bases from J, leaving 15 bases between. CDR3: CASSPPGQPYEQYF. CDR3 nucleotides: TGTGCCAGCAGTCCCCCAGGACAGCCATACGAGCAGTACTTC. The whole variable domain, filled in from reference TRBV28 and TRBJ2-7, reads DVKVTQSSRYLVKRTGEKVFLECVQDMDHENMFWYRQDPGLGLRLIYFSYDVKMKEKGDIPEGYSVSREKKERFSLILESASTNQTSMYLCASSPPGQPYEQYFGPGTRLTVT.

CDR3 in DNA: TGTGCCAGCAGTGTTGATATAGGCGGCTGGATGTACGAGCAGTACTTC. This sequence encodes CASSVDIGGWMYEQYF. The rearrangement uses TRBV2 and TRBJ2-7, with D hard to call. Per germline, CDR1 SNHLY and CDR2 FYNNEI. V was pared by 4 bases and J by 4 bases, with 20 bases between. CDR3 length equals 16 residues.

V usage is TRBV7-3 and J usage is TRBJ2-1; possibly TRBD1 for D (6 bases). CDR3 length: 17 amino acids. Germline V gives CDR1 SGHTA, CDR2 FQGTGA. Trimming took off 5 bases at V and 5 bases at J, with 22 bases between the two ends. CDR3 nucleotides: TGTGCCAGCAGCCAAATAGGGGGAACGGGATCCGACAATGAGCAGTTCTTC. Its protein product is CASSQIGGTGSDNEQFF.

The chain combines TRBV7-6 with TRBJ2-5, with D possibly being TRBD2 (5 bases). Trimming took 3 bases from V and 4 from J, leaving 15 bases between them. The CDR3 is 15 amino acids. Germline loops: CDR1 SGHVS, CDR2 FNYEAQ. As DNA, the CDR3 is TGTGCCAGCAGCTTCGTCTCCCCTCGGGGAGAGACCCAGTACTTC. Its protein product is CASSFVSPRGETQYF.

The rearrangement uses TRBV4-1 and TRBJ1-5, with 12 positions matching TRBD1. CDR3 length: 15 residues. V was pared by 0 bases and J by 11 bases, with 5 bases of the junction left unmatched. The germline gives CDR1 MGHRA, CDR2 YSYEKL. The CDR3 coding sequence is TGCGCCAGCAGCCAAGAGGGGACAGGGGGCTTGGCCCAGCATTTT. Protein: CASSQEGTGGLAQHF.

The chain combines TRBV28 with TRBJ1-2; D remains unclear. The germline V and J ends were trimmed by 7 bases and 11 bases, with 14 bases remaining between them. This CDR3 is 11 amino acids long. Germline V gene sequence: CDR1 MDHEN, CDR2 SYDVKM. The CDR3, as DNA: TGTGCCAGCACCCCGGGTGTCGGGTACACCTTC. Its translation is CASTPGVGYTF.

V is TRBV19 and J is TRBJ1-5; the D gene is possibly TRBD1 (5 bases). Trimming cost V 3 bases and J 2 bases, with 11 bases left between them. Germline CDR1 and CDR2: LNHDA and SQIVND (reference sequence). The CDR3 has 15 amino acids. In DNA form, the CDR3 reads TGTGCCAGTAGTATGGGCAGGGCGGGCAATCAGCCCCAGCATTTT. Protein product: CASSMGRAGNQPQHF.

The chain has TRBV19 and TRBJ2-1; 9 bases are shared with TRBD2. CDR1 LNHDA and CDR2 SQIVND come from the germline V gene (reference sequence). CDR3 size: 16 residues. V shed 7 bases and J 0 bases; nucleotides not matched to a gene: 7. The CDR3 DNA follows: TGTGCCAGTACCTCCAGCGGGGGGAGCTCCTACAATGAGCAGTTCTTC. Encoded protein: CASTSSGGSSYNEQFF.

V is TRBV4-2 and J is TRBJ1-4; no definite D call. The germline V gene has CDR1 LGHNA and CDR2 YNFKEQ. This CDR3 has 16 amino acids. V was pared by 1 base and J by 4 bases, with 13 bases between. The CDR3 DNA reads as TGTGCCAGCAGCCAAGGGTCCGTAGGGCGTAATGAAAAACTGTTTTTT. Protein: CASSQGSVGRNEKLFF.

The V call is TRBV11-2, the J call TRBJ1-5; D ambiguous. The germline V gene has CDR1 SGHAT and CDR2 FQNNGV. The CDR3 has 18 residues. V was cut by 3 bases and J by 2 bases, with 20 bases left in between. CDR3 sequence (DNA): TGTGCCAGCAGCTTGAGGGCAGGAAAATCCTATGGCAATCAGCCCCAGCATTTT. This codes for CASSLRAGKSYGNQPQHF.

The chain links TRBV5-4 to TRBJ2-2; 9 bases are a match to TRBD2. Per the germline V gene, CDR1 is SGHNT and CDR2 is YYREEE (reference sequence). The trim removed 9 bases at V and 4 bases at J, leaving 7 bases unmatched. This CDR3 is 14 amino acids long. CDR3 coding DNA: TGTGCCAAAGGGGCTAGCGGGACCACCGGGGAGCTGTTTTTT. It translates to CAKGASGTTGELFF.

This chain uses TRBV29-1 with TRBJ1-2, with unresolved D. The CDR3 runs 11 residues. The V end lost 5 bases, the J end lost 8 bases, and 12 bases lay between the germline ends. The V gene's germline CDR1 is SQVTM and CDR2 ANQGSEA. The CDR3 reads CSVLLGWGYTF. CDR3 DNA sequence: TGCAGCGTTCTATTAGGATGGGGCTACACCTTC.